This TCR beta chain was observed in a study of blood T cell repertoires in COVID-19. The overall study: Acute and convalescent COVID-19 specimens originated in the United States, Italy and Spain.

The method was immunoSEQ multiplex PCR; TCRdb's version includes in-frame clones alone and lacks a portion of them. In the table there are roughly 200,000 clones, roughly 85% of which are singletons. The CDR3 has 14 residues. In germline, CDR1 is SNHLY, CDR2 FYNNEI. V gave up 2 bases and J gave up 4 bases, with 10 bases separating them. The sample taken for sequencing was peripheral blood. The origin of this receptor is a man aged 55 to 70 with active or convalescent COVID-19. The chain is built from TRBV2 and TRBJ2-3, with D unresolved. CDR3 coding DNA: TGTGCCAGCAGTGAACGGTTAGCAGCAGATACGCAGTATTTT. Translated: CASSERLAADTQYF.